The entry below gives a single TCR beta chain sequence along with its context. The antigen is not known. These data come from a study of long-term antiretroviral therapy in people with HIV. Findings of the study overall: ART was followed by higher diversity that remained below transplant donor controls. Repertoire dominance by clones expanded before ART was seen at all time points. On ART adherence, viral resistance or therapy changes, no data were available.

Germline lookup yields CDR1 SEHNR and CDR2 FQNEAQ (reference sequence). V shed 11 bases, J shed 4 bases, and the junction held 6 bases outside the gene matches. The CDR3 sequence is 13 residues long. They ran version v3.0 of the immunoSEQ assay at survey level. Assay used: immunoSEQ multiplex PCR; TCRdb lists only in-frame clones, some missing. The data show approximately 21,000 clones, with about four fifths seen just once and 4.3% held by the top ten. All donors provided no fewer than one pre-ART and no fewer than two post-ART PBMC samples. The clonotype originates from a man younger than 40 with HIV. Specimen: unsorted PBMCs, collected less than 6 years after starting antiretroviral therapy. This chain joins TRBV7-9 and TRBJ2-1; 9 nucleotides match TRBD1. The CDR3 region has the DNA TGTGCCGGACAGGGGCCTTTGTACAATGAGCAGTTCTTC. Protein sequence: CAGQGPLYNEQFF.